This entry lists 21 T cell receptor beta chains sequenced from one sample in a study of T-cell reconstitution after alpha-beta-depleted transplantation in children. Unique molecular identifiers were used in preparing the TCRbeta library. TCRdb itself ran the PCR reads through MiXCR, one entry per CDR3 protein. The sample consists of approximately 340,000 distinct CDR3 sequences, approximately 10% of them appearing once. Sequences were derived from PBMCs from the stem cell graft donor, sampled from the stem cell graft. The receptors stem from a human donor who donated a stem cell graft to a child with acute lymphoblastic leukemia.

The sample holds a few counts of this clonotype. In DNA, the CDR3 is TGTGCCAGCAGTGCGGGGCTCGGCGGCTACACCTTC. Protein sequence: CASSAGLGGYTF. J is TRBJ1-2 and V is TRBV12-3 or TRBV12-4, with D perhaps matching TRBD1 (5 bases). This CDR3 has 12 residues. Between the trimmed V and J ends, which lost 5 bases and 8 bases, there was a span of 12 bases.

CDR3 DNA sequence: TGTGCCAGCAGTCTCCTACAGGGGAACTGGAACAATGAGCAGTTCTTC. It codes for CASSLLQGNWNNEQFF. V and J are TRBV12-3 or TRBV12-4 and TRBJ2-1; 7 bases are shared with TRBD1. This CDR3 has 16 residues. Germline trimming cut 5 bases from V and 5 bases from J; bases unmatched to any gene: 12.

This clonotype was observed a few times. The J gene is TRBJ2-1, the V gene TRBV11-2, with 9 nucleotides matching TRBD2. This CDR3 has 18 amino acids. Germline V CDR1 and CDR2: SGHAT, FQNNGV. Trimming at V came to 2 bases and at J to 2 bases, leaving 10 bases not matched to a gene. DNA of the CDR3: TGTGCCAGCAGCTTAATCCCAGGCGCGGGAGGGCCCTACAATGAGCAGTTCTTC. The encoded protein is CASSLIPGAGGPYNEQFF.

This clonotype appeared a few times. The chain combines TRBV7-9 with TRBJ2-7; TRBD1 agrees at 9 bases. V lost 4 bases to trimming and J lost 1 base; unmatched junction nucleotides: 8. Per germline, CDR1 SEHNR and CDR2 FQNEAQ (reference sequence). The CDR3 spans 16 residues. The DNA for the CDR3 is TGTGCCAGCAGCTACAGACAGGGGACAGGGTCCTACGAGCAGTACTTC. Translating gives CASSYRQGTGSYEQYF.

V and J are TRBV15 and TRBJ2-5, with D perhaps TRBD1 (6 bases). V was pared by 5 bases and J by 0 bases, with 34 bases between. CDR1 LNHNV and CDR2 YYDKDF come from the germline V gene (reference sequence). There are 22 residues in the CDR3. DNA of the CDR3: TGTGCCACCAGCGTGGACAGCCGGGGACCAGAAGCACCGTTATCTTACCAAGAGACCCAGTACTTC. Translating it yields CATSVDSRGPEAPLSYQETQYF.

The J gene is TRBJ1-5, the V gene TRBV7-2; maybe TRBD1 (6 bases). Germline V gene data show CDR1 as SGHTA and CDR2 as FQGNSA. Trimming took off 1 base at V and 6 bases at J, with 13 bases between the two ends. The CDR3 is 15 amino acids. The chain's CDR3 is CASSLVGAQGQPQHF. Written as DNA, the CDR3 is TGTGCCAGCAGCTTAGTGGGGGCGCAGGGTCAGCCCCAGCATTTT.

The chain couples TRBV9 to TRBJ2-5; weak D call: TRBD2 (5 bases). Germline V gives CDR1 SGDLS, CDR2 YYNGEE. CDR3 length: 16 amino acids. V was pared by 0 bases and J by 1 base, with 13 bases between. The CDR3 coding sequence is TGTGCCAGCAGCGTAGATTCGGGGAATGGCCAAGAGACCCAGTACTTC. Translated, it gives CASSVDSGNGQETQYF.

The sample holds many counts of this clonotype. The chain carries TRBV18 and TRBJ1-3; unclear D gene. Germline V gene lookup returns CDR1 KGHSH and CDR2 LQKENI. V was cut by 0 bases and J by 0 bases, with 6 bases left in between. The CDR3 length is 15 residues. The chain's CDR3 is CASSPPMTSGNTIYF. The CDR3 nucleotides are TGTGCCAGCTCACCACCAATGACCTCTGGAAACACCATATATTTT.

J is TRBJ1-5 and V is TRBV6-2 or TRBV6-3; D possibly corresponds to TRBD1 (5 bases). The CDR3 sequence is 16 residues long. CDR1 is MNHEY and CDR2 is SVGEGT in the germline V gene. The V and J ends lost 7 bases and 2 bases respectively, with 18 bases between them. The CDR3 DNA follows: TGTGCCAGCACCCGGGGAGGGGCAAGGGGCAATCAGCCCCAGCATTTT. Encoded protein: CASTRGGARGNQPQHF.

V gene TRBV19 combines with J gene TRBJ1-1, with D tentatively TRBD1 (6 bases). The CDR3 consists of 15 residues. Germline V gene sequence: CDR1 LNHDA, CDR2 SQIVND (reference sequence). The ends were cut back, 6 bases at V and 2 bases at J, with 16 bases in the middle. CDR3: CASRYGSRGNTEAFF. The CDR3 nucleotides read TGTGCCAGTAGGTACGGGTCCAGGGGTAACACTGAAGCTTTCTTT.

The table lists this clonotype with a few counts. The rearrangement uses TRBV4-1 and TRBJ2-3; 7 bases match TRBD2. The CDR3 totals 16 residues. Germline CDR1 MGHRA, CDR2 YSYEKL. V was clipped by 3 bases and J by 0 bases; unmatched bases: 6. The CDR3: CASSQPAGSSTDTQYF. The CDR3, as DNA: TGCGCCAGCAGCCAGCCAGCGGGGTCAAGCACAGATACGCAGTATTTT.

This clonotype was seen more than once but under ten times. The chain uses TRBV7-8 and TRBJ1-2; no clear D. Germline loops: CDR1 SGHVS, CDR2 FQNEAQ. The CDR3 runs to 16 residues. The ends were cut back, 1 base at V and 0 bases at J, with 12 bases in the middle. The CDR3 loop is CASSLGAELANYGYTF. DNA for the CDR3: TGTGCCAGCAGCTTAGGGGCTGAGTTAGCTAACTATGGCTACACCTTC.

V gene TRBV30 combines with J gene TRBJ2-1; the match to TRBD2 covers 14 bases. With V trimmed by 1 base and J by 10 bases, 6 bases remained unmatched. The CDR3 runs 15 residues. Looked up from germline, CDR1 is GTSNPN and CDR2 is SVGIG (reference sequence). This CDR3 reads CAWSAGTSGSEEQFF. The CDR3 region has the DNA TGTGCCTGGAGTGCTGGGACTAGCGGGAGTGAGGAGCAGTTCTTC.

The CDR3 loop is CATSSPPDRAGEQYF. Here the CDR3 DNA reads TGTGCCACCAGCAGCCCCCCGGACAGGGCTGGCGAGCAGTACTTC. The rearrangement uses TRBV15 and TRBJ2-7; 8 bases agree with TRBD1. The germline CDR1 and CDR2 sequences are LNHNV and YYDKDF (reference sequence). V dropped 3 bases and J dropped 6; count of bases not matched to a gene: 10. The CDR3 contains 15 residues.

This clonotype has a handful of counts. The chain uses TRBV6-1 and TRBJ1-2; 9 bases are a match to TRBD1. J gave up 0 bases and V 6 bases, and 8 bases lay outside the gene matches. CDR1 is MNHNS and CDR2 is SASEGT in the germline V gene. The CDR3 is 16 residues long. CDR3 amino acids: CASSAPDRGANYGYTF. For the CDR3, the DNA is TGTGCCAGCAGCGCTCCGGACAGGGGAGCTAACTATGGCTACACCTTC.

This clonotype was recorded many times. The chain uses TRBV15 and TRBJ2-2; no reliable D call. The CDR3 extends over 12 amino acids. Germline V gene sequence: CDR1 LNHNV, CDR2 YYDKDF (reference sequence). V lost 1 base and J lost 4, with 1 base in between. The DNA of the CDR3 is TGTGCCACCAGCAGAGTCACCGGGGAGCTGTTTTTT. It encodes CATSRVTGELFF. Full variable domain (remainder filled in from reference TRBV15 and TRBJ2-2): DAMVIQNPRYQVTQFGKPVTLSCSQTLNHNVMYWYQQKSSQAPKLLFHYYDKDFNNEADTPDNFQSRRPNTSFCFLDIRSPGLGDTAMYLCATSRVTGELFFGEGSRLTVL.

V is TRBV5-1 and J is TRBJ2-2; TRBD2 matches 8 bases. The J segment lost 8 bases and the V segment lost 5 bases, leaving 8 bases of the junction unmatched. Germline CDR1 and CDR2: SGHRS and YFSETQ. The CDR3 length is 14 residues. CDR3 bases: TGCGCCAGCAGTTTCAGCGGGAGTAAGGGGGAGCTGTTTTTT. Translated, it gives CASSFSGSKGELFF. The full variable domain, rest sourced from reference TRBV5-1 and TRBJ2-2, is KAGVTQTPRYLIKTRGQQVTLSCSPISGHRSVSWYQQTPGQGLQFLFEYFSETQRNKGNFPGRFSGRQFSNSRSEMNVSTLELGDSALYLCASSFSGSKGELFFGEGSRLTVL.

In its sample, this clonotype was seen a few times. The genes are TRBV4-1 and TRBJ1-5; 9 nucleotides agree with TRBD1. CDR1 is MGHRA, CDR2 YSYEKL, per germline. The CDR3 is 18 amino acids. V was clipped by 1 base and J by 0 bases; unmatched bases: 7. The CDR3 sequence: CASSQGGQGLYSNQPQHF. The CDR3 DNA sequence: TGCGCCAGCAGCCAAGGGGGACAGGGCCTCTATAGCAATCAGCCCCAGCATTTT.

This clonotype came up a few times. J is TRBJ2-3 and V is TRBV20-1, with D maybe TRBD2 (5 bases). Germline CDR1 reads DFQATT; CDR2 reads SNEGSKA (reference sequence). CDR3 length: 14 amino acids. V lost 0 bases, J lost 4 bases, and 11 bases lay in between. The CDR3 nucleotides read TGCAGTGCTAGAGAGTGGGCGGGTTCAGATACGCAGTATTTT. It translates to CSAREWAGSDTQYF.

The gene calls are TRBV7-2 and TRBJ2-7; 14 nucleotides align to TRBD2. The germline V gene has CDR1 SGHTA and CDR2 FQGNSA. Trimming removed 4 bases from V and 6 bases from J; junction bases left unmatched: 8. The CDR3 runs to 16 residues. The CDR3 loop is CASSSGLAGGSSEQYF. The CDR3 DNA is TGTGCCAGCAGCTCAGGACTAGCGGGAGGATCTTCCGAGCAGTACTTC.

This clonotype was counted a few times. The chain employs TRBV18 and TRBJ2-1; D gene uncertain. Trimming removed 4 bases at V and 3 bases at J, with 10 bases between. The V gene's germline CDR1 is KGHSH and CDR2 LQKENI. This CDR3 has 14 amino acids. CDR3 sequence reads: CASSQSSGYNEQFF. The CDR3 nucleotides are TGTGCCAGCTCACAGTCGAGTGGCTACAATGAGCAGTTCTTC. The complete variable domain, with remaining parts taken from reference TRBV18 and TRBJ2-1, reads NAGVMQNPRHLVRRRGQEARLRCSPMKGHSHVYWYRQLPEEGLKFMVYLQKENIIDESGMPKERFSAEFPKEGPSILRIQQVVRGDSAAYFCASSQSSGYNEQFFGPGTRLTVL.